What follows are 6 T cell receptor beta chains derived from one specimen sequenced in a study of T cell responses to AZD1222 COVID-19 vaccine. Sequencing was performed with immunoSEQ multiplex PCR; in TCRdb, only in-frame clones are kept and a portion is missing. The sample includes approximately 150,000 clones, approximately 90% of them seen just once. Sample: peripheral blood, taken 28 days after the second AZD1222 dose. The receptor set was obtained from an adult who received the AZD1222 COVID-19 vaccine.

DNA for the CDR3: TGCGCCAGCAGCGTCGGACTAGCGGGACGCAATGAGCAGTTCTTC. This encodes CASSVGLAGRNEQFF. This chain uses TRBV5-1 with TRBJ2-1; 12 bases are shared with TRBD2. The CDR3 loop spans 15 amino acids. Germline V gene lookup returns CDR1 SGHRS and CDR2 YFSETQ. V trimming: 4 bases; J trimming: 6 bases; junction bases outside the gene matches: 5.

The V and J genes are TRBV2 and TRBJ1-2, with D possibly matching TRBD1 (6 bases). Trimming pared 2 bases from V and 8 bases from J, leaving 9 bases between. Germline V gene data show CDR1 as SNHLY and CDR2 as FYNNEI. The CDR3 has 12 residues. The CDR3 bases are TGTGCCAGCAGTGAAAGGGGGGCGGGCTACACCTTC. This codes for CASSERGAGYTF.

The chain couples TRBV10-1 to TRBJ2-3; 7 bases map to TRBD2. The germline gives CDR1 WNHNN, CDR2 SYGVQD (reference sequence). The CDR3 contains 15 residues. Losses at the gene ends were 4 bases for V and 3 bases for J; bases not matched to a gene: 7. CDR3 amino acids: CASSGGRLATDTQYF. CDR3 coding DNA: TGCGCCAGCAGTGGTGGGCGACTAGCTACAGATACGCAGTATTTT.

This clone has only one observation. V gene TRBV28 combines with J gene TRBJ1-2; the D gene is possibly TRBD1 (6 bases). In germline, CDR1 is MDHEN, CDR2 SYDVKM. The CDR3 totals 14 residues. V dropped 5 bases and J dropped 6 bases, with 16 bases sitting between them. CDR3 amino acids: CASSPGQTGDGYTF. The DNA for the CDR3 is TGTGCCAGCAGTCCCGGACAGACCGGGGATGGCTACACCTTC.

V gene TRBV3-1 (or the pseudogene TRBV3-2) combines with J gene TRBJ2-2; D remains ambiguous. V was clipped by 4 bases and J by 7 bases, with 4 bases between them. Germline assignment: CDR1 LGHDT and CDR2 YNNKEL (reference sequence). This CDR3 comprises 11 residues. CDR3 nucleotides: TGTGCCAGCAGCCCGAGCGGGGAGCTGTTTTTT. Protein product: CASSPSGELFF.

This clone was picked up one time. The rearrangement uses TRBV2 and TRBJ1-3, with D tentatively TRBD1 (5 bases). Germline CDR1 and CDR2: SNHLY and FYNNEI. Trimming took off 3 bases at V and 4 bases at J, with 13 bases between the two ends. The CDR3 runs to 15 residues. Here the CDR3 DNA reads TGTGCCAGCAGTGAGGAGGGAGGGGCCGGAAACACCATATATTTT. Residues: CASSEEGGAGNTIYF.